The clone carrying this TCR beta chain has more than one count but fewer than ten. Its specificity is not known. This record belongs to a study of shared clonotypes between healthy human individuals. Study-wide results and caveats: Non-shared clonotypes had lower generation probabilities than those shared by all four donors.

TCRdb's table, derived via immunoSEQ multiplex PCR, lists solely in-frame clones and lacks some. The sample holds approximately 940,000 clones, about 80% seen once. There are 12 residues in the CDR3. Deletions cut 6 bases from V and 5 bases from J, with 11 bases between. Germline CDR1 MNHEY, CDR2 SVGAGI. This TCR derives from a man younger than 35 in good health. J is TRBJ2-7 and V is TRBV6-5; D remains unclear. Sequenced: memory CD4+ T cells sorted from blood. Described subset: CD45RA-negative fraction. The CDR3 reads CASSQDGNEQYF. CDR3 nucleotides: TGTGCCAGCAGCCAGGACGGAAACGAGCAGTACTTC.